This T cell receptor beta chain was identified during a study of blood T cell repertoires in COVID-19. In the study overall: The United States, Italy and Spain were the sources of the acute and convalescent COVID-19 samples. The analysed material was cDNA or gDNA that came from T cells, B-cell-depleted T cells, or PBMCs.

Original analysis: Reference gene primer amplification gave estimated nucleated cell counts. The data were produced by immunoSEQ multiplex PCR, yet TCRdb's version contains in-frame clones alone and is incomplete. The D gene and trimming were derived from the DNA, and the V and J assignments and clone size from that table. This repertoire shows over 95,000 clones, 79% found once; its top ten account for 15% to 20%. The CDR3 covers 14 residues. With 6 bases removed from V and 5 bases from J, the gap between germline ends came to 14 bases. Germline V gene data show CDR1 as MNHNY and CDR2 as SVGAGI (reference sequence).

The rearrangement uses TRBV6-6 and TRBJ1-5; D is ambiguous. This clonotype was obtained from a woman of 80 years or more with active or convalescent COVID-19. The specimen sequenced was peripheral blood. The CDR3 protein is CASSSDLGDQPQHF. Here the CDR3 DNA reads TGTGCCAGCAGCTCTGACCTAGGAGATCAGCCCCAGCATTTT.